A single T cell receptor (beta chain) is shown here with its context. As yet, its antigen is unknown. The CDR3 loop spans 17 amino acids. The junction had 11 bases not matched to a gene; V was cut back by 3 bases and J by 7 bases. Germline CDR1 reads MNHNS; CDR2 reads SASEGT. The time point: week 5, during vaccination. In the vaccine, a single dose held 300 ug of the mutant IDH1 20-mer peptide, along with topical imiquimod. Donor diagnoses consisted of new WHO grade 3 or 4 IDH1-mutant, ATRX-lost astrocytomas. The sample is drawn from a study of a mutant IDH1 vaccine in newly diagnosed glioma. At the level of the study: Following radiotherapy alone, or alongside temozolomide cycles, vaccination was started after an interval of 4-6 weeks.

Measured with immunoSEQ multiplex PCR; TCRdb has only the in-frame clones, and not every one. The table records about 40,000 clones, about 89% of them present only once. This receptor was obtained from a man between 45 and 60 years old with glioma. The J gene is TRBJ2-1, the V gene TRBV6-1; 11 nucleotides match TRBD2. The sample was PBMCs, taken from a glioma patient whose treatment included an IDH1 peptide vaccine. The CDR3 reads CASSDVTSGSGRNEQFF. As DNA, the CDR3 is TGTGCCAGCAGTGACGTCACTAGCGGGAGTGGTAGGAATGAGCAGTTCTTC.